This TCR beta chain was documented in a study of T cell repertoires in cytomegalovirus infection. This clonotype has just one count. Germline CDR1 SGHNT, CDR2 YYREEE (reference sequence). The germline V and J ends were trimmed by 4 bases and 3 bases, with 20 bases remaining between them. CDR3 length: 16 amino acids. TCRdb reanalysed the reads using MiXCR and keeps one entry per CDR3 protein. This sample has around 550,000 distinct CDR3 sequences; roughly 29% occur once, and the top ten carry about 13%. The sample consisted of PBMCs. The source of this sequence is a human donor in good health (CMV status not recorded). Some clones in this sample may be carry-over from other donors' samples. The rearrangement links TRBV5-4 to TRBJ2-7; D could derive from TRBD1 or TRBD2 (5 bases each). DNA for the CDR3: TGTGCCAGCAGCCCGGGACCCCGACGACAAATCTACGAGCAGTACTTC. As protein: CASSPGPRRQIYEQYF.